The clone carrying this TCR beta chain has only one observation. Both 60 Vbeta primers and 13 Jbeta primers went into the PCR. Sequencing was performed with immunoSEQ multiplex PCR; in TCRdb, only in-frame clones are kept and a portion is missing. The sample records about 160,000 clones, more than 70% being singletons. These data are taken from a study of cytomegalovirus exposure and HLA in healthy donors. This sequence originates from a man aged 55-75 years in good health and CMV-seronegative. The specimen sequenced was PBMCs.

As DNA, the CDR3 is TGTGCCACCAGCAGAGATCACCGGACAGGGGGTACCTACGAGCAGTACTTC. Amino acid sequence: CATSRDHRTGGTYEQYF. The chain has TRBV15 and TRBJ2-7; 10 nucleotides match TRBD1. The CDR3 length is 17 residues. Germline CDR1 reads LNHNV; CDR2 reads YYDKDF (reference sequence). Trimming at V came to 0 bases and at J to 2 bases, leaving 7 bases not matched to a gene.